These T cell receptor beta chains were read from a single sample in a study of T cell changes during pregnancy in multiple sclerosis. Sequenced by immunoSEQ multiplex PCR; TCRdb stores in-frame clones only, minus some. The profile covers roughly 50,000 clones, with 91% appearing a single time and 1.2% taken by the ten largest. Sequencing was performed on peripheral blood, taken after pregnancy. The source is a female donor in good health, enrolled as a control in a pregnancy study. Both conserved end residues are part of each CDR3. D genes are given only for firm matches. Clone sizes are given selectively: once, few, many, or a class where the clone is expanded.

D: NA; V: TRBV6-5; J: TRBJ2-3; size: NA; DNA: TGTGCCAGCAGGCAAAGCGGGTCTAGCACAGATACGCAGTATTTT; CDR3: CASRQSGSSTDTQYF
D: TRBD2; V: TRBV7-2; J: TRBJ2-1; size: NA; DNA: TGTGCCAGCAGCTTAGACCTGACTAGCGTCAACAATGAGCAGTTCTTC; CDR3: CASSLDLTSVNNEQFF
D: TRBD1; V: TRBV19; J: TRBJ1-1; size: NA; DNA: TGTGCCAGTAGTATACAGGGGGCAGCCGTGAACACTGAAGCTTTCTTT; CDR3: CASSIQGAAVNTEAFF
D: TRBD1; V: TRBV10-1; J: TRBJ2-1; size: NA; DNA: TGCGCCAGCAGTGAGTACGACAGGGACCCCTCCTACAATGAGCAGTTCTTC; CDR3: CASSEYDRDPSYNEQFF
D: TRBD1; V: TRBV6-6; J: TRBJ1-5; size: once; DNA: TGTGCCAGCAGTTCGTACAGGGGTGATCAGCCCCAGCATTTT; CDR3: CASSSYRGDQPQHF
D: NA; V: TRBV6-1; J: TRBJ2-3; size: NA; DNA: TGTGCCAGCAGTGAAGCGGGTGGGGCTGATACGCAGTATTTT; CDR3: CASSEAGGADTQYF
D: NA; V: TRBV9; J: TRBJ2-1; size: NA; DNA: TGTGCCAGCAGCGCGACTAATGAGCAGTTCTTC; CDR3: CASSATNEQFF
D: NA; V: TRBV5-6; J: TRBJ1-5; size: NA; DNA: TGTGCCAGCAGCACCGGGGAGGGCAATCAGCCCCAGCATTTT; CDR3: CASSTGEGNQPQHF
D: NA; V: TRBV2; J: TRBJ2-2; size: NA; DNA: TGTGCCAGCATCGAGATTAACACCGGGGAGCTGTTTTTT; CDR3: CASIEINTGELFF
D: TRBD1; V: TRBV29-1; J: TRBJ1-1; size: NA; DNA: TGCAGCGGGGCCGACTGGACAGGGTCGTACTTGAACACTGAAGCTTTCTTT; CDR3: CSGADWTGSYLNTEAFF
D: NA; V: TRBV18; J: TRBJ1-3; size: NA; DNA: TGTGCCAGCTCACCAATTCCGCCTAGCTCTGGAAACACCATATATTTT; CDR3: CASSPIPPSSGNTIYF
D: TRBD2; V: TRBV10-2; J: TRBJ2-5; size: NA; DNA: TGCGCCAGCAGTGAGTCGATAGCGGGAGACCAAGAGACCCAGTACTTC; CDR3: CASSESIAGDQETQYF
D: NA; V: TRBV28; J: TRBJ1-1; size: NA; DNA: TGTGCCAGCAGTTTAGTCGGGGTTACCATGAACACTGAAGCTTTCTTT; CDR3: CASSLVGVTMNTEAFF
D: TRBD2; V: TRBV15; J: TRBJ2-3; size: NA; DNA: TGTGCCACCAGCAAAGGTTGGCGGGGGGGTGGCACAGATACGCAGTATTTT; CDR3: CATSKGWRGGGTDTQYF
D: TRBD1; V: TRBV6-5; J: TRBJ1-1; size: NA; DNA: TGTGCCAGCCTACGGGAGTCGACAGGGACTGAAGCTTTCTTT; CDR3: CASLRESTGTEAFF
D: NA; V: TRBV6-5; J: TRBJ2-2; size: NA; DNA: TGTGCCAGCAGGGGACGGGGGGCGGCCGGGGAGCTGTTTTTT; CDR3: CASRGRGAAGELFF
D: NA; V: TRBV7-8; J: TRBJ2-1; size: NA; DNA: TGTGCCAGCAGCTTAGAGGGGTGGGGGGTTTCCTACAATGAGCAGTTCTTC; CDR3: CASSLEGWGVSYNEQFF
D: NA; V: TRBV4-2; J: TRBJ2-7; size: NA; DNA: TGTGCCAGCAGCCAAGAGGGGCCGGGAGACGAGCAGTACTTC; CDR3: CASSQEGPGDEQYF
D: NA; V: TRBV30; J: TRBJ2-2; size: NA; DNA: TGTGCCTGCCCCGATATGAGGGTGGGGACCGGGGAGCTGTTTTTT; CDR3: CACPDMRVGTGELFF
D: NA; V: TRBV19; J: TRBJ2-1; size: NA; DNA: TGTGCCAGTAGGGAGGGACCCTCTATGGATGAGCAGTTCTTC; CDR3: CASREGPSMDEQFF
D: TRBD1; V: TRBV11-2; J: TRBJ2-5; size: NA; DNA: TGTGCCAGCAGTGGGGACAGGGTCGAGACCCAGTACTTC; CDR3: CASSGDRVETQYF
D: TRBD1; V: TRBV6-5; J: TRBJ2-5; size: NA; DNA: TGTGCCAGCAGTCAAGGGACAGGGCAGTACTTC; CDR3: CASSQGTGQYF
D: NA; V: TRBV4-1; J: TRBJ1-1; size: few; DNA: TGCGCCAGCAGCCAAGATGGGAGGGGCACTGAAGCTTTCTTT; CDR3: CASSQDGRGTEAFF
D: TRBD1; V: TRBV14; J: TRBJ2-6; size: NA; DNA: TGTGCCAGCAGCCAAGATCGCGGACAGGTGTACTCTGGGGCCAACGTCCTGACTTTC; CDR3: CASSQDRGQVYSGANVLTF
D: NA; V: TRBV10-2; J: TRBJ1-1; size: NA; DNA: TGCGCCAGTCAGGCAGGGGAATTCACTGAAGCTTTCTTT; CDR3: CASQAGEFTEAFF
D: TRBD1; V: TRBV28; J: TRBJ2-5; size: NA; DNA: TGTGCCAGCACCCTAGGGGGCGCGGAGACCCAGTACTTC; CDR3: CASTLGGAETQYF
D: NA; V: TRBV6-4; J: TRBJ2-6; size: once; DNA: TGTGCCAGCGGCGGACAGTCTGGGGCCAACGTCCTGACTTTC; CDR3: CASGGQSGANVLTF
D: NA; V: TRBV19; J: TRBJ2-7; size: NA; DNA: TGTGCCAGTGGGCACAGACAGGCGGGGGCCTACGAGCAGTACTTC; CDR3: CASGHRQAGAYEQYF
D: NA; V: TRBV6-6; J: TRBJ1-5; size: NA; DNA: TGTGCCAGCAGTTACTCCACAGGGCACCAGCCCCAGCATTTT; CDR3: CASSYSTGHQPQHF
D: TRBD2; V: TRBV30; J: TRBJ2-1; size: NA; DNA: TGTGCCTGGAGTGCCGGACTAGCTCGCAATGAGCAGTTCTTC; CDR3: CAWSAGLARNEQFF
D: TRBD2; V: TRBV14; J: TRBJ2-7; size: once; DNA: TGTGCCAGCAGCCAAATTCCGCCATCTAGCGGGAGGACCGAGGGCTCCTACGAGCAGTACTTC; CDR3: CASSQIPPSSGRTEGSYEQYF
D: NA; V: TRBV5-1; J: TRBJ1-4; size: NA; DNA: TGCGCCAGCAGCTTGACAGGGTTAAAGGAAAAACTGTTTTTT; CDR3: CASSLTGLKEKLFF
D: NA; V: TRBV18; J: TRBJ2-7; size: NA; DNA: TGTGCCAGCTCACCAAACAGGGTCCTGGGGGAGCAGTACTTC; CDR3: CASSPNRVLGEQYF
D: NA; V: TRBV11-2; J: TRBJ2-3; size: NA; DNA: TGTGCCAGCAGCCCTAGGGGGGGGAGGAGCACAGATACGCAGTATTTT; CDR3: CASSPRGGRSTDTQYF
D: TRBD2; V: TRBV27; J: TRBJ2-3; size: NA; DNA: TGTGCCAGCAGTCAATTCCGGGACTACGGCACAGATACGCAGTATTTT; CDR3: CASSQFRDYGTDTQYF
D: TRBD2; V: TRBV5-1; J: TRBJ2-2; size: NA; DNA: TGCGCCAGCAGCTTCACCGGGACTAGCGGGCAGAACACCGGGGAGCTGTTTTTT; CDR3: CASSFTGTSGQNTGELFF
D: TRBD2; V: TRBV9; J: TRBJ2-2; size: NA; DNA: TGTGCCAGCCAAAGGGCGGGAGGTGGCACCGGGGAGCTGTTTTTT; CDR3: CASQRAGGGTGELFF
D: NA; V: TRBV6-5; J: TRBJ1-2; size: NA; DNA: TGTGCCAGCAGTCCCGGAGACTCAGGGGTTAGTGGCTACACCTTC; CDR3: CASSPGDSGVSGYTF
D: NA; V: TRBV19; J: TRBJ2-3; size: NA; DNA: TGTGCCAGTAGTATTACGCGTAGCACAGATACGCAGTATTTT; CDR3: CASSITRSTDTQYF
D: TRBD1; V: TRBV5-1; J: TRBJ2-7; size: NA; DNA: TGCGCCAGCAGCCTAAGTTCCGGGACAGGATACGGCGAGCAGTACTTC; CDR3: CASSLSSGTGYGEQYF
D: NA; V: TRBV7-9; J: TRBJ1-1; size: NA; DNA: TGTGCCAGCAGCGCGATCGGGCAGGGGAATGAAGCTTTCTTT; CDR3: CASSAIGQGNEAFF
D: NA; V: TRBV19; J: TRBJ1-1; size: NA; DNA: TGTGCCAGTAGTACGACCCAGGCTAACACTGAAGCTTTCTTT; CDR3: CASSTTQANTEAFF
D: NA; V: TRBV5-6; J: TRBJ1-5; size: NA; DNA: TGTGCCAGCAGCTTAGGGAGAAATCAGCCCCAGCATTTT; CDR3: CASSLGRNQPQHF
D: TRBD2; V: TRBV11-2; J: TRBJ2-5; size: once; DNA: TGTGCCAGCAGCTCCGGGACTAGCGGGAGTGGTGAGACCCAGTACTTC; CDR3: CASSSGTSGSGETQYF
D: NA; V: TRBV7-8; J: TRBJ1-1; size: NA; DNA: TGTGCCAGCAGCTTCGACAGTTGGGCTGAAGCTTTCTTT; CDR3: CASSFDSWAEAFF
D: NA; V: TRBV28; J: TRBJ1-5; size: NA; DNA: TGTGCCAGCAGTTTAGACTCGTTTGGCAATCAGCCCCAGCATTTT; CDR3: CASSLDSFGNQPQHF
D: TRBD2; V: TRBV7-2; J: TRBJ2-1; size: NA; DNA: TGTGCCAGCAGCTTCCTAGCGGGACAAGGAAATGAGCAGTTCTTC; CDR3: CASSFLAGQGNEQFF
D: TRBD1; V: TRBV7-2; J: TRBJ1-5; size: NA; DNA: TGTGCCAGCAGCTTAGAATCCAGGGGGGGCAATCAGCCCCAGCATTTT; CDR3: CASSLESRGGNQPQHF
D: TRBD1; V: TRBV5-4; J: TRBJ1-2; size: NA; DNA: TGTGCCAGCAGCTTGGAACAGGGGGACTTCTATGGCTACACCTTC; CDR3: CASSLEQGDFYGYTF
D: TRBD1; V: TRBV5-4; J: TRBJ2-7; size: NA; DNA: TGTGCCAGCAGCTCAGGGGGTCGGTACGAGCAGTACTTC; CDR3: CASSSGGRYEQYF
D: TRBD1; V: TRBV7-8; J: TRBJ1-5; size: NA; DNA: TGTGCCAGCAGCTTGGGACAGGGAAATAGCAATCAGCCCCAGCATTTT; CDR3: CASSLGQGNSNQPQHF
D: TRBD1; V: TRBV4-3; J: TRBJ1-1; size: NA; DNA: TGCGCCAGCAGCCAAGACACAGGGGGGGGCACTGAAGCTTTCTTT; CDR3: CASSQDTGGGTEAFF